The sequence of this T cell receptor (beta chain) was determined in a study of blood T cell repertoires in COVID-19 (dated by TCRdb to about 2020). General notes on the study: Samples covering the acute and convalescent phases of COVID-19 were provided by collaborators in the United States, Italy and Spain. HLA class I and class II types, where available, came from metadata supplied by the sample provider rather than from assay-based typing. The dataset comprised deeply sampled blood TCRbeta repertoires from subjects exposed to, actively infected with, or recovered from COVID-19. The samples were drawn from the first 160 participants of the ongoing ImmuneRACE study and from 950 to 1,500 subjects provided by 6 global collaborators. A de-identified subject ID, COVID-19 status, age in years and sex were almost always included in the sample metadata. The repertoires were released in a freely available public database intended as a resource for research on the immune response to SARS-CoV-2. The material from the prospective study consisted of cDNA or gDNA derived from T cells, B-cell-depleted T cells, or PBMCs. The paper's findings and limits, for the study overall: Clinical and demographic metadata were provided uncurated, with the amount varying by source and participant.

TCRbeta CDR3 regions were amplified from genomic DNA by means of the immunoSEQ Assay, a bias-controlled multiplex PCR. Per the original workflow: Within the assay, amplification of reference gene primers was used to estimate how many nucleated cells each sample contained. To quantify the absolute abundance of each unique TCRbeta CDR3 rearrangement, sequence reads were collapsed and filtered. For each sample, productive Simpson clonality was calculated by taking the square root of Simpson's diversity index across productive rearrangements. The immuneACCESS repertoire file appears here via TCRdb, limited to in-frame rearrangements. These files lack a portion of the clones; in checked studies, under half of the deficit traces to unresolved V genes, and the cause of the others is not known. V and J calls and clone size are given by that table; D and trimming were obtained from the DNA. The sample table shows 250,000 or so clones, and roughly 85% are seen once. 5% to 7.5% of the sample rests with the top ten.

The germline V gene supplies CDR1 SGHDT and CDR2 YYEEEE. From its cysteine to its phenylalanine, the CDR3 spans 11 amino acids. The read is trimmed to its CDR3 DNA, 33 bases read in frame from base 1. The junction carries 3 bases between V and J, which are trimmed by 5 bases and 2 bases respectively. With regard to this clone: Its antigen has not been determined. Base qualities are not provided; no much larger clone lies one nucleotide away.

Participants in the prospective study were aged roughly 18 to 100 years, lived in 20 to 30 United States geographic areas, and enrolled through a virtual design. To assign participants to cohorts, the prospective study relied on clinical history that participants themselves reported in a screening survey and a study questionnaire. Exposed participants were defined as having been in contact with someone with a PCR-confirmed or clinician-diagnosed COVID-19 case within 2 weeks of study entry. Each participant in the prospective study had whole blood, serum and a nasopharyngeal or oropharyngeal swab collected by mobile phlebotomists. Additional blood draws and questionnaires over an approximately two-month period could optionally be provided by prospective study participants. Before DNA extraction, prospective study blood samples were shipped either frozen or at room temperature.

The V gene is TRBV5-6 and the J gene is TRBJ2-3; the D gene cannot be resolved reliably. This receptor was identified in a woman aged 45-65 years who had been exposed to COVID-19. The sequenced sample was PBMCs or T cells enriched from blood (not recorded which). The CDR3 amino acid sequence is: CASSITDTQYF. The nucleotide sequence is given as TGTGCCAGCAGTATCACAGATACGCAGTATTTT.